This T cell receptor (beta chain) was sequenced for a study of T cells of healthy individuals (dated by TCRdb to the late 2010s). The CDR3 covers 16 residues, taking in both the cysteine and the phenylalanine. Left in the record is the CDR3 DNA by itself, 48 bases read in frame from the first base. CDR1 KGHSH and CDR2 LQKENI are derived from the germline V gene. V lost 2 bases and J lost 3 bases; the stretch between them is 13 bases long. This clonotype has at least ten counts. The antigen it recognizes is unknown. No qualities accompany the bases; no much larger clone lies one base away. Libraries were made using 5' RACE. Sequenced on an Illumina MiSeq. The public reads were run again by TCRdb, first through fastp at Q25 and then through MiXCR, and only productive beta chains were kept. Every CDR3 protein is listed once, alongside the most common genes and DNA of its rows. This sample gives more than 85,000 distinct CDR3 sequences in total; roughly 15% of them show up just once. The top ten constitute about 6% of the sample.

The receptor was derived from a human donor in good health. The chain was built from TRBV18 and TRBJ1-4; D gene: possibly TRBD1, on 6 matching bases. Here the CDR3 is given as CASSPTIGQPNEKLFF. DNA sequence: TGTGCCAGCTCACCAACTATAGGACAGCCTAATGAAAAACTGTTTTTT.